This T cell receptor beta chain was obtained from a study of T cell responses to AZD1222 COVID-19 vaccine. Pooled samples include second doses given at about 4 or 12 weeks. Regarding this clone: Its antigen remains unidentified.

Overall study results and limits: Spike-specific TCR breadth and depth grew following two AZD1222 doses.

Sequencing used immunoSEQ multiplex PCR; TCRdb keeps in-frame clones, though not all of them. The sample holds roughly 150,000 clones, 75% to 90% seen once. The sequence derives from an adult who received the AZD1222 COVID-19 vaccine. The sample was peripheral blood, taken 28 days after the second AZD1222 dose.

The DNA of the CDR3 is TGTGCCAGCAGTTACTCGGGTAGCGCTGGGGCCAACGTCCTGACTTTC. Protein sequence: CASSYSGSAGANVLTF. This chain links TRBV6-6 with TRBJ2-6; TRBD2 might be the D (5 bases). The CDR3 covers 16 residues. Germline V lookup: CDR1 MNHNY, CDR2 SVGAGI (reference sequence). The V and J ends lost 0 bases and 2 bases respectively, with 8 bases between them.